This T cell receptor beta chain was observed in a study of cytotoxic CD8 clonotypes in ibrutinib-treated CLL. To note about this clone: Its antigen is not identified.

Some clones are missing from TCRdb's copy, which holds only in-frame ones; the method was immunoSEQ multiplex PCR. The table lists 50,000 to 70,000 clones, nearly 55% of them singletons. The study, taken as a whole, reports: Baseline clonality was higher than in age-matched healthy donors and moved in step with circulating CD8+ T-cell counts.

The CDR3 has 14 amino acids. CDR1 is SGHTA and CDR2 is FQGNSA in the germline V gene. V gave up 5 bases and J gave up 6 bases; unmatched junction bases: 7. The source is a human donor with chronic lymphocytic leukemia. This chain uses TRBV7-2 with TRBJ1-2, with TRBD1 matching 9 bases. The source material was PBMCs, sampled at disease progression, from a patient treated with ibrutinib. CDR3 residues: CASSTGTGNNGYTF. The CDR3 region has the DNA TGTGCCAGCAGCACCGGGACAGGGAATAATGGCTACACCTTC.